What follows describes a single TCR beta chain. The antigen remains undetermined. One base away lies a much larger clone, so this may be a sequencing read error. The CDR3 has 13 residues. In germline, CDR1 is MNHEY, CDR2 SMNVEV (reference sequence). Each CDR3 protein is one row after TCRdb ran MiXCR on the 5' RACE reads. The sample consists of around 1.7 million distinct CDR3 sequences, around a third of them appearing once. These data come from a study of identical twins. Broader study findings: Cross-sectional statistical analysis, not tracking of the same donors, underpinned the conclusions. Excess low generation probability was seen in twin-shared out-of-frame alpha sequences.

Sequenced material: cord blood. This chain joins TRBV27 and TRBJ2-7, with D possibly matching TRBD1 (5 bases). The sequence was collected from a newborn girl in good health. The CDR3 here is CASSWGSSYERYF. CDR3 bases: TGTGCCAGCAGTTGGGGCAGCTCCTACGAGCGGTACTTC.